Each of the 21 T cell receptor beta chains below was sequenced from the same sample in a study of blood T cell repertoires in COVID-19. Only in-frame clones appear in the TCRdb table, and some are missing; sequencing was by immunoSEQ multiplex PCR. Of approximately 280,000 clones in the sample, 80% to 90% were seen once. Sequenced sample: peripheral blood. The receptors here all came from a woman between 65 and 79 years old with acute or convalescent COVID-19.

The chain combines TRBV29-1 with TRBJ1-1; D gene unclear. The CDR3 totals 11 residues. Germline V gene data show CDR1 as SQVTM and CDR2 as ANQGSEA. V dropped 6 bases and J dropped 5 bases, with 10 bases sitting between them. The CDR3 sequence: CSVVHYTEAFF. The CDR3 nucleotides read TGCAGCGTGGTCCACTATACTGAAGCTTTCTTT.

The rearrangement joins TRBV10-1 to TRBJ1-1; D remains unclear. CDR1 is WNHNN and CDR2 is SYGVQD in the germline V gene (reference sequence). V dropped 2 bases and J dropped 8 bases, with 15 bases sitting between them. The CDR3 is 14 amino acids. The CDR3 region has the DNA TGCGCCAGCAGTGAGACCACGAGAAAGCAAGAAGCTTTCTTT. Its protein is CASSETTRKQEAFF.

The gene calls are TRBV2 and TRBJ2-7, with TRBD2 identical over 13 bases. Germline CDR1 is SNHLY and CDR2 is FYNNEI. After removal of 6 bases from V and 10 bases from J, the junction contained 9 bases not matched to a gene. The CDR3 is 14 residues long. The CDR3 sequence: CASRGTPGLAGQYF. The CDR3, as DNA: TGTGCCAGCAGGGGGACCCCGGGACTAGCGGGACAGTACTTC.

This chain connects TRBV18 to TRBJ1-1; a possible D gene is TRBD1 (5 bases). The germline V gene has CDR1 KGHSH and CDR2 LQKENI. The V gene lost 6 bases and the J gene lost 5 bases, with 13 bases spanning the gap. The CDR3 runs to 13 residues. The CDR3 spells CASSQGEGTEAFF. DNA of the CDR3: TGTGCCAGCTCCCAGGGCGAAGGGACTGAAGCTTTCTTT.

This clone was found once. The chain has TRBV30 and TRBJ1-6, with 10 bases identical to TRBD1. The length of the CDR3 is 15 residues. Germline CDR1 reads GTSNPN; CDR2 reads SVGIG (reference sequence). With 1 base clipped from V and 7 bases from J, the junction kept 4 bases outside the gene matches. The CDR3 protein is CAWSGQGAQNSPLHF. The CDR3 DNA is TGTGCCTGGAGTGGACAGGGGGCGCAAAATTCACCCCTCCACTTT.

The chain couples TRBV15 to TRBJ2-5, with a possible D match to TRBD2 (6 bases). Deletions cut 2 bases from V and 4 bases from J, with 14 bases between. The V gene's germline CDR1 is LNHNV and CDR2 YYDKDF (reference sequence). This CDR3 region has 15 residues. For the CDR3, the DNA is TGTGCCACCAGCAGACCCGACGGCGGGATAGAGACCCAGTACTTC. Encoded protein: CATSRPDGGIETQYF. The entire variable domain, with the rest obtained from reference TRBV15 and TRBJ2-5, is as follows: DAMVIQNPRYQVTQFGKPVTLSCSQTLNHNVMYWYQQKSSQAPKLLFHYYDKDFNNEADTPDNFQSRRPNTSFCFLDIRSPGLGDTAMYLCATSRPDGGIETQYFGPGTRLLVL.

The chain has TRBV24-1 and TRBJ2-1; a possible D gene is TRBD2 (5 bases). The V end was cut by 9 bases, the J end by 6 bases, with 17 bases between. CDR1 is KGHDR and CDR2 is SFDVKD in the germline V gene. CDR3 size: 14 residues. For the CDR3, the DNA is TGTGCCACCGCACGAGCGGAAGCCTCCAATGAGCAGTTCTTC. This encodes CATARAEASNEQFF.

V and J are TRBV19 and TRBJ2-3; TRBD1 aligns across 10 bases. The V segment lost 6 bases and the J segment 2 bases; nucleotides outside the gene matches: 2. CDR3 length equals 14 residues. CDR1 is LNHDA, CDR2 SQIVND, per germline (reference sequence). The CDR3 sequence is CASRRQGATDTQYF. CDR3 sequence (DNA): TGTGCCAGTAGGAGACAGGGGGCCACAGATACGCAGTATTTT.

Only a few counts were recorded for this clone. The chain combines TRBV7-9 with TRBJ2-7; 7 bases are shared with TRBD1. CDR1 and CDR2 from the germline V gene are SEHNR and FQNEAQ (reference sequence). Unmatched junction bases numbered 7, after V lost 5 bases and J lost 3 bases. The CDR3 is 14 amino acids. CDR3 in amino acids: CASSPTGVSYEQYF. The CDR3 nucleotides read TGTGCCAGCAGCCCTACAGGGGTGAGCTACGAGCAGTACTTC.

This clone was counted once. The CDR3 DNA follows: TGTGCCAGCAGCGTAGGTCTGGGGAGTGGCTATGGCTACACCTTC. Translated, it gives CASSVGLGSGYGYTF. The J gene is TRBJ1-2, the V gene TRBV9; D remains ambiguous. The ends were cut back, 0 bases at V and 4 bases at J, with 13 bases in the middle. Germline CDR1 reads SGDLS; CDR2 reads YYNGEE. The CDR3 length is 15 residues.

This chain connects TRBV5-8 to TRBJ1-4; 7 bases match TRBD1. The germline CDR1 and CDR2 sequences are SGHTS and YDEGEE. The CDR3 consists of 16 residues. V was pared by 4 bases and J by 3 bases, with 9 bases of the junction left unmatched. The CDR3 here is CASSRETGLANEKLFF. In nucleotides, the CDR3 is TGTGCCAGCAGCCGGGAGACAGGGCTCGCTAATGAAAAACTGTTTTTT.

The chain joins TRBV11-3 to TRBJ2-7, with 9 bases lining up with TRBD1. The CDR3 has 13 residues. Germline CDR1 and CDR2: SGHNT and YENEEA. The trim removed 4 bases at V and 4 bases at J, leaving 2 bases unmatched. CDR3: CASSSGTGYEQYF. The DNA for the CDR3 is TGTGCCAGCAGCTCCGGGACAGGGTACGAGCAGTACTTC.

The chain employs TRBV4-1 and TRBJ1-1; TRBD1 might be the D (5 bases). The CDR3 is 13 amino acids. CDR1 and CDR2 (germline): MGHRA, YSYEKL. V was clipped by 5 bases and J by 4 bases, with 11 bases between them. The CDR3 DNA sequence: TGCGCCAGCAGCAAGGGAAGGGGCACTGAAGCTTTCTTT. This encodes CASSKGRGTEAFF.

V usage is TRBV7-3 and J usage is TRBJ2-1, with D possibly TRBD1 on 5 matching bases. Between the trimmed V and J ends, which lost 1 base and 10 bases, there was a span of 14 bases. Germline CDR1 and CDR2: SGHTA and FQGTGA. The CDR3 extends over 14 amino acids. For the CDR3, the DNA is TGTGCCAGCAGCTTAAAAGGGGATGGAAACGAGCAGTTCTTC. Translation: CASSLKGDGNEQFF.

The J gene is TRBJ2-3, the V gene TRBV12-3 or TRBV12-4; D gene ambiguous. The ends were cut back, 7 bases at V and 5 bases at J, with 10 bases in the middle. The CDR3 consists of 12 residues. In nucleotides, the CDR3 is TGTGCCAGCAAGTCAGTAATAGATACGCAGTATTTT. Translated, it gives CASKSVIDTQYF.

The chain joins TRBV30 to TRBJ2-3, with TRBD2 as a possible D gene (5 bases). The CDR3 totals 14 residues. V dropped 3 bases and J dropped 2 bases, with 12 bases sitting between them. Germline-derived CDR1 and CDR2 are GTSNPN and SVGIG (reference sequence). Here the CDR3 DNA reads TGTGCCTGGAGGGAGGTGGAATACACAGATACGCAGTATTTT. It encodes CAWREVEYTDTQYF.

This chain connects TRBV5-1 to TRBJ2-5, with 8 bases lining up with TRBD2. After removal of 3 bases from V and 5 bases from J, the junction contained 6 bases not matched to a gene. The CDR3 is 14 residues long. The V gene's germline CDR1 is SGHRS and CDR2 YFSETQ. CDR3 loop: CASSSPGTRETQYF. CDR3 coding DNA: TGCGCCAGCAGCTCCCCGGGGACTAGGGAGACCCAGTACTTC.

This chain connects TRBV5-5 to TRBJ2-1; 7 bases map to TRBD2. The CDR3 covers 15 residues. V gave up 1 base and J gave up 4 bases; unmatched junction bases: 5. Germline lookup yields CDR1 SGHKS and CDR2 YYEKEE (reference sequence). The DNA for the CDR3 is TGTGCCAGCAGCTTGTTGGCCGGGGGGTACAATGAGCAGTTCTTC. Its protein product is CASSLLAGGYNEQFF.

The V and J genes are TRBV6-5 and TRBJ2-1; TRBD2 aligns across 8 bases. V lost 8 bases, J lost 6 bases, and 9 bases stayed unmatched. CDR1 MNHEY and CDR2 SVGAGI come from the germline V gene. This CDR3 comprises 14 residues. CDR3 in amino acids: CASSWERGINEQFF. Here the CDR3 DNA reads TGTGCCAGCTCATGGGAGCGGGGGATCAATGAGCAGTTCTTC.

This clone was seen a few times. Distinct nucleotide sequences in the sample also encode this CDR3. This chain uses TRBV5-4 with TRBJ2-7; D is unresolved. This CDR3 comprises 13 residues. Trimming pared 1 base from V and 3 bases from J, leaving 8 bases between. Germline V lookup: CDR1 SGHNT, CDR2 YYREEE (reference sequence). CDR3 region: CASSLYGGYEQYF. DNA of the CDR3: TGTGCCAGCAGCTTGTACGGCGGCTACGAGCAGTACTTC.

This rearrangement joins TRBV5-8 to TRBJ2-5; possibly TRBD2 for D (5 bases). This CDR3 is 15 amino acids long. Deletions cut 7 bases from V and 4 bases from J, with 20 bases between. The germline V gene encodes CDR1 SGHTS and CDR2 YDEGEE. As DNA, the CDR3 is TGTGCCAGCCCACCGGTCAACCACCGGGGAGAGACCCAGTACTTC. The encoded protein is CASPPVNHRGETQYF.